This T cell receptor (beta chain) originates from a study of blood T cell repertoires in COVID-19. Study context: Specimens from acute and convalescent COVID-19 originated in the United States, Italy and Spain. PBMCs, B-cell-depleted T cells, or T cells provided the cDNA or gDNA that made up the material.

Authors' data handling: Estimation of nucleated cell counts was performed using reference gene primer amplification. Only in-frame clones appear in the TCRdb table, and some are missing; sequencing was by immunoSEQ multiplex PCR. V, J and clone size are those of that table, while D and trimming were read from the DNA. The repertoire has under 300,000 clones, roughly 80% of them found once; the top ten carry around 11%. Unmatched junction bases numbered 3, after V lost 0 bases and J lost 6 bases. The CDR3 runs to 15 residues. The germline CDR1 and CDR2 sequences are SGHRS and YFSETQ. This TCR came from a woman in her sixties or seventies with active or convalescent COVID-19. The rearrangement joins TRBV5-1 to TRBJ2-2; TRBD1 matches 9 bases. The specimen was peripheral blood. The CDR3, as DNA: TGCGCCAGCAGCTTGGTAACAGGGGGCTCCGGGGAGCTGTTTTTT. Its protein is CASSLVTGGSGELFF.